This TCR beta chain is drawn from a study of human T cells and chemical hapten exposure. At the level of the study: Diphenylcyclopropenone was administered weekly to the scalp of patients throughout the roughly 24-week study. Study-level findings and limits: TCRs above 1 in 1000 frequency stayed constant with DPC sensitization.

In this sample, this clonotype turned up a few times. Its antigen is unknown. The CDR3 spans 14 residues. With 6 bases removed from V and 4 bases from J, the gap between germline ends came to 13 bases. The germline V gene has CDR1 MDHEN and CDR2 SYDVKM. The time point denotes: patch test 3, about 24 weeks after DPC sensitization. Treatment given: therapeutic diphenylcyclopropenone sensitization with weekly scalp DPC. Individual cDNA molecules had unique molecular identifiers attached to them by the library. One entry per CDR3 protein, called by TCRdb with MiXCR from the RACE reads. The sample includes about 120,000 distinct CDR3 sequences, over 9% of them seen just once.

The clonotype was recovered from a woman in her forties or fifties with alopecia areata. Some clones in this sample may be carry-over from other donors' samples. The chain is built from TRBV28 and TRBJ2-1; the D gene is possibly TRBD2 (6 bases). The input for sequencing was whole blood, taken in connection with sensitization to the hapten diphenylcyclopropenone (DPC). Here the CDR3 reads CASRTGTQYNEQFF. DNA for the CDR3: TGTGCCAGCAGGACCGGGACTCAATACAATGAGCAGTTCTTC.